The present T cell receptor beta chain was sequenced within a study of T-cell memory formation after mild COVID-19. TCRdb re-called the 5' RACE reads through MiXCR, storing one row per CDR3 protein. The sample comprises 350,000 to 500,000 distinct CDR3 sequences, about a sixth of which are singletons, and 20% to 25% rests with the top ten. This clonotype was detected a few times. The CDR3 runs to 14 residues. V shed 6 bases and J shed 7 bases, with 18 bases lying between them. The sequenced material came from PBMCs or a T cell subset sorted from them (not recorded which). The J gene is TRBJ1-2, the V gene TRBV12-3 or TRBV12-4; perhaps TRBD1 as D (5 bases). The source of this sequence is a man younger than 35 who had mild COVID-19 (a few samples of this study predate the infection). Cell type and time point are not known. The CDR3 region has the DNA TGTGCCAGCAGGGCAGGGAGGTCGGGATCTGGCTACACCTTC. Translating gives CASRAGRSGSGYTF.